The 17 T cell receptor beta chains reported below all come from one sample, sequenced in a study of blood T cell repertoires in COVID-19 (dated by TCRdb to the early 2020s). Libraries came from the immunoSEQ multiplex PCR assay. TCRdb obtained this table from immuneACCESS and retained in-frame rearrangements with V and J assigned. These tables miss some clones; where compared with another copy, unresolved V genes account for less than half of the shortfall, and the remainder is unexplained. The sample yields 170,000 or so clones; over 60% were counted once. Of the sample, about 25% falls within the top ten clones. Sequences were obtained from peripheral blood. Receptors were obtained from a woman between 65 and 79 years old with acute or convalescent COVID-19.

V and J are TRBV5-8 and TRBJ2-2, with 10 bases identical to TRBD2. Germline CDR1 SGHTS, CDR2 YDEGEE. The CDR3 sequence is 14 residues long. With V trimmed by 4 bases and J by 5 bases, 2 bases remained unmatched. As DNA, the CDR3 is TGTGCCAGCAGCCGGGGACTAGCGACCGGGGAGCTGTTTTTT. It encodes CASSRGLATGELFF.

The V gene is TRBV3-1 (or the pseudogene TRBV3-2), the J gene TRBJ2-1; D not resolved. This CDR3 has 13 residues. The V gene's germline CDR1 is LGHDT and CDR2 YNNKEL (reference sequence). V lost 1 base to trimming and J lost 9 bases, with 10 bases between them. The CDR3 region has the DNA TGTGCCAGCAGCCAAGCCAGGCTCCGTGAGCAGTTCTTC. It yields the protein CASSQARLREQFF.

DNA of the CDR3: TGTGCCAGTGGGACACTAGGCCGTGGCTATGGCTACACCTTC. This sequence encodes CASGTLGRGYGYTF. This chain links TRBV19 with TRBJ1-2, with D possibly being TRBD1 (6 bases). The V end was cut by 8 bases, the J end by 4 bases, with 17 bases between. Germline V gene sequence: CDR1 LNHDA, CDR2 SQIVND (reference sequence). The CDR3 runs 14 residues.

V is TRBV7-3 and J is TRBJ2-2; maybe TRBD2 (5 bases). This CDR3 spans 15 amino acids. CDR1 is SGHTA and CDR2 is FQGTGA in the germline V gene. Trimming cost V 4 bases and J 5 bases, with 14 bases left between them. The DNA for the CDR3 is TGTGCCAGCAGCTCGGGGTTAATGGGTACCGGGGAGCTGTTTTTT. Encoded protein: CASSSGLMGTGELFF.

The V gene is TRBV14, the J gene TRBJ1-1; no reliable D call. CDR3 length equals 13 residues. Germline-derived CDR1 and CDR2 are SGHDN and FVKESK. The germline V and J ends were trimmed by 4 bases and 5 bases, with 11 bases remaining between them. CDR3 DNA sequence: TGTGCCAGCAGCCTTGGCCGTCGTACTGAAGCTTTCTTT. Amino acid sequence: CASSLGRRTEAFF.

This clone occurred a few times. V is TRBV24-1 and J is TRBJ2-5, with 10 bases identical to TRBD1. The CDR3 totals 16 residues. Germline V gives CDR1 KGHDR, CDR2 SFDVKD. V lost 4 bases, J lost 2 bases, and 6 bases stayed unmatched. CDR3: CATSDLGQGRQETQYF. CDR3 nucleotides: TGTGCCACCAGTGACCTGGGACAGGGGCGTCAAGAGACCCAGTACTTC.

The chain recombines TRBV11-3 with TRBJ1-6; TRBD1 is a possible D gene (6 bases). The CDR3 covers 17 residues. Trimming took 0 bases from V and 10 from J, leaving 19 bases between them. CDR1 SGHNT and CDR2 YENEEA come from the germline V gene. The CDR3 spells CASSLDRGDRCRSPLHF. The CDR3 DNA follows: TGTGCCAGCAGCTTAGATCGGGGTGACAGGTGCCGATCACCCCTCCACTTT.

This chain joins TRBV19 and TRBJ1-1, with D maybe TRBD1 (5 bases). V lost 8 bases, J lost 4 bases, and 17 bases lay in between. The CDR3 has 14 amino acids. CDR1 LNHDA and CDR2 SQIVND come from the germline V gene (reference sequence). The CDR3 bases are TGTGCCAGTGAGGGGAGGGGCAGGAGCACTGAAGCTTTCTTT. It translates to CASEGRGRSTEAFF.

This chain joins TRBV4-2 and TRBJ2-2; D ambiguous. Germline CDR1 reads LGHNA; CDR2 reads YNFKEQ. The CDR3 consists of 14 residues. V was clipped by 0 bases and J by 7 bases, with 9 bases between them. Here the CDR3 reads CASSQDFRSGELFF. The CDR3 DNA is TGTGCCAGCAGCCAAGATTTTCGTAGCGGGGAGCTGTTTTTT.

The gene calls are TRBV5-1 and TRBJ2-5; 10 positions agree with TRBD2. This CDR3 region has 16 residues. In germline, CDR1 is SGHRS, CDR2 YFSETQ. V trimming: 6 bases; J trimming: 2 bases; junction bases outside the gene matches: 10. The DNA of the CDR3 is TGCGCCAGCAAGTCCCTAGCGGGAGTATTTCAAGAGACCCAGTACTTC. This encodes CASKSLAGVFQETQYF.

This rearrangement joins TRBV2 to TRBJ1-1; D is unclear. Trimming left V 7 bases short and J 2 bases short, with 14 bases between. The CDR3 totals 14 residues. The germline gives CDR1 SNHLY, CDR2 FYNNEI. CDR3 in amino acids: CASTEYRGNTEAFF. The CDR3 DNA reads TGTGCCAGCACCGAGTATCGGGGAAACACTGAAGCTTTCTTT.

This sequence joins TRBV19 and TRBJ2-1; D possibly corresponds to TRBD2 (5 bases). Trimming shortened V by 3 bases and J by 6 bases, and 12 bases separated the two germline ends. The CDR3 spans 14 residues. The germline V gene encodes CDR1 LNHDA and CDR2 SQIVND (reference sequence). In DNA form, the CDR3 reads TGTGCCAGTAGTATGATGGACTGGGTCAATGAGCAGTTCTTC. Residues: CASSMMDWVNEQFF.

The chain joins TRBV6-6 to TRBJ1-1; 9 nucleotides match TRBD1. Germline V gives CDR1 MNHNY, CDR2 SVGAGI (reference sequence). This CDR3 is built from 16 residues. With V trimmed by 6 bases and J by 4 bases, 12 bases remained unmatched. DNA of the CDR3: TGTGCCAGCAGCCTGGGACAGGGTGGAGGTACCACTGAAGCTTTCTTT. It specifies CASSLGQGGGTTEAFF.

The V gene is TRBV20-1, the J gene TRBJ2-6; D call uncertain. Germline values: CDR1 DFQATT, CDR2 SNEGSKA (reference sequence). Deletions cut 6 bases from V and 4 bases from J, with 7 bases between. The CDR3 covers 12 residues. The CDR3 DNA follows: TGCAGTGCCAGTCGGGGGGCCAACGTCCTGACTTTC. Encoded protein: CSASRGANVLTF.

The chain combines TRBV7-3 with TRBJ2-1, with 10 bases matching TRBD2. Germline V lookup: CDR1 SGHTA, CDR2 FQGTGA. Losses at the gene ends were 5 bases for V and 5 bases for J; bases not matched to a gene: 6. CDR3 length equals 15 residues. This chain's CDR3 is CASSPTSGADNEQFF. Written as DNA, the CDR3 is TGTGCCAGCAGCCCAACTAGCGGGGCCGACAATGAGCAGTTCTTC. Together with reference TRBV7-3 and TRBJ2-1, the CDR3 gives the full variable domain: GAGVSQTPSNKVTEKGKYVELRCDPISGHTALYWYRQSLGQGPEFLIYFQGTGAADDSGLPNDRFFAVRPEGSVSTLKIQRTERGDSAVYLCASSPTSGADNEQFFGPGTRLTVL.

This chain joins TRBV6-5 and TRBJ2-3; tentative D call: TRBD1 (6 bases). V lost 6 bases and J 6 bases, leaving 13 bases between the germline ends. Germline V gives CDR1 MNHEY, CDR2 SVGAGI. This CDR3 has 13 amino acids. The CDR3 is CASRPQGSDTQYF. The CDR3 coding sequence is TGTGCCAGCAGACCTCAGGGGTCGGATACGCAGTATTTT.

This clone was counted between two and nine times. The chain has TRBV23-1 and TRBJ2-5; 7 bases line up with TRBD1. TRBV23-1 is given ORF status, its function remaining uncertain. This CDR3 is 13 amino acids long. V shed 11 bases and J 4 bases; nucleotides not matched to a gene: 10. The CDR3 coding sequence is TGCGCCGACACCGGGACAGAGAGAGAGACCCAGTACTTC. It codes for CADTGTERETQYF.